This is a list of T cell receptor beta chains from one sample in a study of T-cell reconstitution after alpha-beta-depleted transplantation in children. TCRdb re-called the PCR reads with MiXCR, one entry per CDR3 protein. The sample consists of a few hundred thousand distinct CDR3 sequences, approximately 9.7% of them appearing once. The sample in question was PBMCs from the stem cell graft donor, obtained from the stem cell graft. The receptor source for this set is a human donor who donated a stem cell graft to a child with SCID. The CDR3 runs from the conserved cysteine through the conserved F or W. D genes are given only for firm matches. Not every row has a clone size; where given, it reads once, few, many or a size class.

V gene	clone size	J gene	D gene	CDR3 DNA	CDR3 protein
TRBV12-3/TRBV12-4	many	TRBJ1-5	-	TGTGCCAGCAGGTACAGTTCCCAAAGCGATCAGCCCCAGCATTTT	CASRYSSQSDQPQHF
TRBV7-9	many	TRBJ1-2	-	TGTGCCAGCAGCCGGCTCGGCCGGGGGAGCTATGGCTACACCTTC	CASSRLGRGSYGYTF
TRBV12-3/TRBV12-4	many	TRBJ2-7	-	TGTGCCAGCAGTTTAGTGGCAGGATTGTACGAGCAGTACTTC	CASSLVAGLYEQYF
TRBV18	many	TRBJ2-7	-	TGTGCCAGCTCCCAAGACAGCTACGAGCAGTACTTC	CASSQDSYEQYF
TRBV30	-	TRBJ1-1	-	TGTGCCTGCGCAGGGGATTGGGGGAACACTGAAGCTTTCTTT	CACAGDWGNTEAFF
TRBV14	many	TRBJ2-7	TRBD1	TGTGCCAGCAGCCCTAGGGACAGGGGGCGCGACGAGCAGTACTTC	CASSPRDRGRDEQYF
TRBV20-1	many	TRBJ1-2	-	TGCAGTGCCAGCGAAACAGGGAACTATGGCTACACCTTC	CSASETGNYGYTF
TRBV9	many	TRBJ1-1	-	TGTGCCAGCAGCGTAAGCGGACAGTCCACTGAAGCTTTCTTT	CASSVSGQSTEAFF
TRBV20-1	many	TRBJ2-7	-	TGCAGTGCTAGAGGGCCAAGGGTTCACGGGCATAGCTCCTACGAGCAGTACTTC	CSARGPRVHGHSSYEQYF
TRBV3-1	-	TRBJ2-3	TRBD2	TGTGCCAGCAGCCTCCGGCGGTTTTTAAGCGGGGGGGAAACAGATACGCAGTATTTT	CASSLRRFLSGGETDTQYF
TRBV5-1	many	TRBJ2-4	-	TGCGCCAGCAGCTTGGAACCGGCTCGGGGAAACATTCAGTACTTC	CASSLEPARGNIQYF
TRBV2	many	TRBJ2-1	-	TGTGCCAGCAGGGGCATTCCGAGCTCCTACAATGAGCAGTTCTTC	CASRGIPSSYNEQFF
TRBV20-1	many	TRBJ2-7	-	TGCAGTGCTAGATCTGGCCAGACGGGCCGAGAAACCTTCTACGAGCAGTACTTC	CSARSGQTGRETFYEQYF
TRBV12-3/TRBV12-4	many	TRBJ1-5	-	TGTGCCAGCAGCTATCCGGGACCGCCAAGGAGTCAGCCCCAGCATTTT	CASSYPGPPRSQPQHF
TRBV2	few	TRBJ1-3	-	TGTGCCAGCAGGTGGAGTGGAAACACCATATATTTT	CASRWSGNTIYF
TRBV7-3	many	TRBJ1-6	-	TGTGCCAGCAGCTTAACCGACAAAGATTCACCCCTCCACTTT	CASSLTDKDSPLHF
TRBV10-3	many	TRBJ2-3	-	TGTGCCATCAGTGAGGGCAGCCAAAGCACAGATACGCAGTATTTT	CAISEGSQSTDTQYF
TRBV6-4	many	TRBJ2-4	TRBD2	TGTGCCAGCAGTGACTCGACTAGCGGGGAAAACATTCAGTACTTC	CASSDSTSGENIQYF
TRBV10-3	many	TRBJ1-2	-	TGTGCCATCAGTGCCAACTATGGCTACACCTTC	CAISANYGYTF
TRBV7-8	-	TRBJ2-7	-	TGTGCCAGCAGTTCCCCCGACGGGTACTCCTACGAGCAGTACTTC	CASSSPDGYSYEQYF
TRBV7-2	few	TRBJ1-2	-	TGTGCCAGCAGCTTAATGGAGGGAATAGGCTACACCTTC	CASSLMEGIGYTF
TRBV7-8	many	TRBJ2-3	TRBD1	TGTGCCAGCAGCCGTGGGACAGGGAAGGGCACAGATACGCAGTATTTT	CASSRGTGKGTDTQYF
TRBV28	many	TRBJ2-5	TRBD2	TGTGCCAGTATACCGGGGGGGCGAGAGACCCAGTACTTC	CASIPGGRETQYF
TRBV5-1	many	TRBJ2-2	-	TGCGCCAGCAGCTCCAACAGGGACACCGGGGAGCTGTTTTTT	CASSSNRDTGELFF
TRBV7-9	-	TRBJ2-7	-	TGTGCCAGCAGTCCCGCCCCCGGGGACACAGTCTACGAGCAGTACTTC	CASSPAPGDTVYEQYF
TRBV29-1	many	TRBJ2-5	-	TGCAGCGTTGACCGCCGGCCCCAAGAGACCCAGTACTTC	CSVDRRPQETQYF
TRBV20-1	few	TRBJ1-4	-	TGCAGTGCTAGAAGAGGGGGAGAGTCGAAAAAACTGTTTTTT	CSARRGGESKKLFF
TRBV12-3/TRBV12-4	many	TRBJ2-7	TRBD1	TGTGCCAGCAGTAGACAGGGACCCGTCTACGAGCAGTACTTC	CASSRQGPVYEQYF
TRBV20-1	-	TRBJ2-1	TRBD2	TGCAGTGCCCCGCCCGGACTAGGATCCTACAATGAGCAGTTCTTC	CSAPPGLGSYNEQFF
TRBV5-5	many	TRBJ1-1	-	TGTGCCAGCAGCGGCACCGGGGGTGGTAGGGGCACTGAAGCTTTCTTT	CASSGTGGGRGTEAFF
TRBV5-1	many	TRBJ2-3	-	TGCGCCAGCACCGTGAGGTTGCCATGGGGGACAGATACGCAGTATTTT	CASTVRLPWGTDTQYF
TRBV6-1	many	TRBJ1-3	-	TGTGCCAGCGAGGCATCCTCTGGAAACACCATATATTTT	CASEASSGNTIYF
TRBV3-1	many	TRBJ1-3	TRBD1	TGTGCCAGCAGCCACCACCCCTTGGTGACAGGGGCTGGAAACACCATATATTTT	CASSHHPLVTGAGNTIYF
TRBV5-1	many	TRBJ2-3	-	TGCGCCAGCAAAAGTCAGGGTAATGTGGGCACAGATACGCAGTATTTT	CASKSQGNVGTDTQYF
TRBV20-1	few	TRBJ1-1	-	TGCAGTGCTAGAGGGGGCCATGAAGCTTTCTTT	CSARGGHEAFF
TRBV28	many	TRBJ2-7	-	TGTGCCAGCAGTTTATCAATACAGGGCGGAGGGCAGTACTTC	CASSLSIQGGGQYF
TRBV7-6	many	TRBJ1-1	TRBD1	TGTGCCAGCAGCCCGACGACAGGGGGGAGGACTGAAGCTTTCTTT	CASSPTTGGRTEAFF
TRBV7-2	many	TRBJ1-1	-	TGTGCCAGCAGCTTACGTCCCCTGGGGGACACTGAAGCTTTCTTT	CASSLRPLGDTEAFF
TRBV7-4	many	TRBJ2-2	-	TGTGCCAGCAGCTTAGGCAGGGGCCCCTTGGGCGCCGGGGAGCTGTTTTTT	CASSLGRGPLGAGELFF
TRBV20-1	many	TRBJ1-1	-	TGCAGTGCCCTAGTCGTGACGAAGAACACTGAAGCTTTCTTT	CSALVVTKNTEAFF
TRBV12-3/TRBV12-4	many	TRBJ2-2	-	TGTGCCAGCAGTCCTCCGGGGCTCCCAAACACCGGGGAGCTGTTTTTT	CASSPPGLPNTGELFF